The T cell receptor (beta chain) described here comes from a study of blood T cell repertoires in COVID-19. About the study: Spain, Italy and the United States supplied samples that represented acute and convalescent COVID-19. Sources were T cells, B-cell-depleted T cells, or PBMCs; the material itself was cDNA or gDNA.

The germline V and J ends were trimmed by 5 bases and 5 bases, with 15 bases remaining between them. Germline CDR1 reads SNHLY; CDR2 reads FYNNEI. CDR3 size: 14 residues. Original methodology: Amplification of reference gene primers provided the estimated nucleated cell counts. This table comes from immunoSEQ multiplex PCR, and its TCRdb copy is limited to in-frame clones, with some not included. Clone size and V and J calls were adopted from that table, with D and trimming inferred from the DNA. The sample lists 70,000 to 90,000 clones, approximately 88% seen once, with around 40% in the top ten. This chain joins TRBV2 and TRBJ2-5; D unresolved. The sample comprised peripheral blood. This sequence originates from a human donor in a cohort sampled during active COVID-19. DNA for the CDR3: TGTGCCAGCAGTTCCAATAGTGTTTTGGAGACCCAGTACTTC. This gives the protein CASSSNSVLETQYF.